The 19 T cell receptor beta chains given below trace back to one sample, sequenced in a study of blood T cell repertoires in COVID-19. The data were produced by immunoSEQ multiplex PCR, yet TCRdb's version contains in-frame clones alone and is incomplete. Found here are a few hundred thousand clones, approximately 88% of them singletons; the top ten hold under 8%. The sequencing input was peripheral blood. These receptor sequences come from a woman aged 25 to 39 who had recovered from COVID-19.

This clone was seen only a few times. The chain employs TRBV6-5 and TRBJ1-6; perhaps TRBD1 as D (6 bases). Trimming pared 6 bases from V and 7 bases from J, leaving 13 bases between. This CDR3 is 14 amino acids long. The V gene's germline CDR1 is MNHEY and CDR2 SVGAGI. CDR3 protein: CASRLDSANSPLHF. In DNA, the CDR3 is TGTGCCAGCAGATTGGACAGTGCAAATTCACCCCTCCACTTT.

The chain is built from TRBV9 and TRBJ1-4, with 8 bases that match TRBD1. Germline trimming cut 4 bases from V and 3 bases from J; bases unmatched to any gene: 5. The germline gives CDR1 SGDLS, CDR2 YYNGEE. There are 15 residues in the CDR3. The CDR3 DNA is TGTGCCAGCAGCCGATCGGGACAGGCTAATGAAAAACTGTTTTTT. As protein: CASSRSGQANEKLFF.

The chain recombines TRBV3-1 (or the pseudogene TRBV3-2) with TRBJ1-1; 9 nucleotides align to TRBD1. Germline values: CDR1 LGHDT, CDR2 YNNKEL (reference sequence). The V gene end was trimmed by 0 bases and the J gene end by 3 bases; junction bases not matched to a gene: 5. The CDR3 loop spans 16 amino acids. CDR3 residues: CASSQESDRGDTEAFF. The CDR3 nucleotides read TGTGCCAGCAGCCAAGAATCGGACAGGGGCGACACTGAAGCTTTCTTT.

This clone was seen only a few times. This chain joins TRBV3-1 (or the pseudogene TRBV3-2) and TRBJ2-5; 7 positions match TRBD1. Losses at the gene ends were 3 bases for V and 2 bases for J; bases not matched to a gene: 3. CDR1 is LGHDT and CDR2 is YNNKEL in the germline V gene (reference sequence). The CDR3 covers 14 residues. The chain's CDR3 is CASSHEGQQETQYF. The CDR3 region has the DNA TGTGCCAGCAGCCACGAGGGACAGCAAGAGACCCAGTACTTC.

The chain couples TRBV13 to TRBJ2-1; possibly TRBD2 for D (6 bases). Germline V gene data show CDR1 as PRHDT and CDR2 as FYEKMQ (reference sequence). V gave up 6 bases and J gave up 4 bases, with 10 bases separating them. The CDR3 contains 13 residues. For the CDR3, the DNA is TGTGCCAGCAGTTTGGGACTGTACAATGAGCAGTTCTTC. It yields the protein CASSLGLYNEQFF.

The chain couples TRBV7-3 to TRBJ2-2; 11 nucleotides align to TRBD2. The CDR3 is 18 amino acids. Per the germline V gene, CDR1 is SGHTA and CDR2 is FQGTGA. J gave up 2 bases and V 5 bases, and 10 bases lay outside the gene matches. The CDR3 sequence: CASSPLAGGPSNTGELFF. CDR3 DNA: TGTGCCAGCAGCCCGTTAGCGGGGGGGCCCTCTAACACCGGGGAGCTGTTTTTT.

The rearrangement uses TRBV4-2 and TRBJ2-5; D may be TRBD2 (6 bases). Germline values: CDR1 LGHNA, CDR2 YNFKEQ. With 1 base removed from V and 2 bases from J, the gap between germline ends came to 11 bases. This CDR3 region has 15 residues. CDR3 nucleotide sequence: TGTGCCAGCAGCCAAGGGCGCAGCGGGCAAGAGACCCAGTACTTC. It translates to CASSQGRSGQETQYF.

This rearrangement joins TRBV4-2 to TRBJ2-2, with D hard to call. CDR1 is LGHNA and CDR2 is YNFKEQ in the germline V gene. Trimming left V 0 bases short and J 3 bases short, with 8 bases between. The CDR3 has 15 residues. The CDR3 protein is CASSQDIQYTGELFF. DNA for the CDR3: TGTGCCAGCAGCCAAGATATTCAGTACACCGGGGAGCTGTTTTTT.

The V and J genes are TRBV11-3 and TRBJ2-7, with D tentatively TRBD2 (6 bases). The V gene lost 3 bases and the J gene lost 3 bases, with 9 bases spanning the gap. The CDR3 has 13 amino acids. Germline V gene data show CDR1 as SGHNT and CDR2 as YENEEA. The CDR3 bases are TGTGCCAGCAGCTTTAGCGGAGGCTACGAGCAGTACTTC. Protein: CASSFSGGYEQYF.

The chain links TRBV5-1 to TRBJ1-1; 10 bases fit TRBD1. Per the germline V gene, CDR1 is SGHRS and CDR2 is YFSETQ. The ends lost 6 bases at V and 5 bases at J; junction bases unmatched: 7. This CDR3 comprises 14 residues. The CDR3 DNA sequence: TGCGCCAGCAAAGTGACAGGGGGCTCGACTGAAGCTTTCTTT. Its translation: CASKVTGGSTEAFF. The full variable domain, completed using reference TRBV5-1 and TRBJ1-1, is KAGVTQTPRYLIKTRGQQVTLSCSPISGHRSVSWYQQTPGQGLQFLFEYFSETQRNKGNFPGRFSGRQFSNSRSEMNVSTLELGDSALYLCASKVTGGSTEAFFGQGTRLTVV.

The rearrangement uses TRBV20-1 and TRBJ2-5, with a possible D match to TRBD1 (5 bases). The CDR3 runs to 11 residues. Germline CDR1 reads DFQATT; CDR2 reads SNEGSKA (reference sequence). CDR3: CAGFYQETQYF. The CDR3 nucleotides read TGCGCAGGGTTTTACCAAGAGACCCAGTACTTC.

In its sample, this clone was seen once. The CDR3 here is CASSMGQFYEQYF. The CDR3 DNA reads as TGTGCCAGCTCAATGGGGCAGTTCTACGAGCAGTACTTC. This chain links TRBV18 with TRBJ2-7; D possibly corresponds to TRBD1 (5 bases). There are 13 residues in the CDR3. Trimming took 5 bases from V and 3 from J, leaving 11 bases between them. Germline values: CDR1 KGHSH, CDR2 LQKENI.

The V call is TRBV2, the J call TRBJ1-4; TRBD1 is a possible D gene (5 bases). CDR1 SNHLY and CDR2 FYNNEI come from the germline V gene. The CDR3 runs to 14 residues. V lost 8 bases and J lost 5, with 15 bases in between. The CDR3, as DNA: TGTGCCAGCCTCATCAGGGCACAGAATGAAAAACTGTTTTTT. This codes for CASLIRAQNEKLFF. The full variable domain, rest sourced from reference TRBV2 and TRBJ1-4, is EPEVTQTPSHQVTQMGQEVILRCVPISNHLYFYWYRQILGQKVEFLVSFYNNEISEKSEIFDDQFSVERPDGSNFTLKIRSTKLEDSAMYFCASLIRAQNEKLFFGSGTQLSVL.

The genes are TRBV6-5 and TRBJ2-7, with D possibly matching TRBD1 (6 bases). V lost 7 bases to trimming and J lost 3 bases, with 16 bases between them. There are 14 residues in the CDR3. Germline loops: CDR1 MNHEY, CDR2 SVGAGI. CDR3: CASTKGQGNYEQYF. The CDR3 nucleotides are TGTGCCAGCACTAAGGGGCAGGGGAACTACGAGCAGTACTTC.

The chain links TRBV5-1 to TRBJ1-2, with TRBD1 matching over 7 bases. The length of the CDR3 is 14 residues. The V gene end was trimmed by 4 bases and the J gene end by 8 bases; junction bases not matched to a gene: 11. In germline, CDR1 is SGHRS, CDR2 YFSETQ. CDR3 sequence (DNA): TGCGCCAGCAGCGAACCTTCAGGGGGTGGCGGCTACACCTTC. It specifies CASSEPSGGGGYTF.

This clone was observed a few times. The chain carries TRBV19 and TRBJ1-1; 7 nucleotides match TRBD1. The V and J ends lost 3 bases and 6 bases, in that order; junction bases with no gene match: 10. The germline V gene has CDR1 LNHDA and CDR2 SQIVND (reference sequence). CDR3 size: 15 residues. As DNA, the CDR3 is TGTGCCAGTAGTATCCCAAGGACAGGTAGCGCTGAAGCTTTCTTT. Protein: CASSIPRTGSAEAFF.

The chain combines TRBV6-4 with TRBJ2-1; 8 bases line up with TRBD2. The germline gives CDR1 MRHNA, CDR2 SNTAGT. After removal of 3 bases from V and 8 bases from J, the junction contained 6 bases not matched to a gene. The CDR3 loop spans 14 amino acids. For the CDR3, the DNA is TGTGCCAGCAGTGAATCGGGGGGGCCGGATGAGCAGTTCTTC. Encoded protein: CASSESGGPDEQFF.

V and J are TRBV19 and TRBJ1-1, with D perhaps matching TRBD1 (6 bases). This CDR3 has 13 amino acids. Germline CDR1 reads LNHDA; CDR2 reads SQIVND (reference sequence). V lost 4 bases, J lost 7 bases, and 13 bases lay in between. The chain's CDR3 is CASSKPGTREAFF. The CDR3, as DNA: TGTGCCAGTAGTAAGCCCGGGACACGTGAAGCTTTCTTT.

The J gene is TRBJ2-3, the V gene TRBV5-1; TRBD1 agrees at 8 bases. This CDR3 is built from 13 residues. Germline CDR1 SGHRS, CDR2 YFSETQ. V lost 1 base, J lost 8 bases, and 3 bases stayed unmatched. The CDR3 sequence is CASSLQGAGTQYF. The CDR3 bases are TGCGCCAGCAGCTTGCAGGGGGCAGGTACGCAGTATTTT.